This T cell receptor beta chain comes out of a study of metastatic and nonmetastatic thyroid tumors. Study in general: Comparison of repertoires was carried out across blood and tumor or nodule tissue from malignant and benign thyroid patients. Study results and limitations: A significant increase in TCR beta diversity was reportedly seen in malignant thyroid tumors relative to benign nodules, in blood and tumor.

This CDR3 has 14 amino acids. Germline CDR1 reads MNHNS; CDR2 reads SASEGT. The J segment lost 5 bases and the V segment lost 8 bases, leaving 11 bases of the junction unmatched. Per the study methods: It was from CDR3 differences across clinicopathological groups that a distant-metastasis classifier for papillary thyroid cancer was built. MiXCR reprocessed the PCR reads for TCRdb. The V and J calls shown here were made by TCRdb, not taken from the authors' results. The table lists tens of thousands of clones, roughly 24% of them singletons. In this sample, this clone is medium-sized. Its matching antigen is unknown. Every patient was untreated before thyroid surgery.

The TCR comes from a male donor with papillary thyroid cancer or a benign thyroid nodule (not recorded which). Some clones in this sample may be carry-over from other donors' samples. The chain carries TRBV6-1 and TRBJ2-5; TRBD1 matches 7 bases. The sample taken for sequencing was blood. Written as DNA, the CDR3 is TGTGCCAGCGGGGACGCGACAGGGTACGAGACCCAGTACTTC. It is translated as CASGDATGYETQYF.